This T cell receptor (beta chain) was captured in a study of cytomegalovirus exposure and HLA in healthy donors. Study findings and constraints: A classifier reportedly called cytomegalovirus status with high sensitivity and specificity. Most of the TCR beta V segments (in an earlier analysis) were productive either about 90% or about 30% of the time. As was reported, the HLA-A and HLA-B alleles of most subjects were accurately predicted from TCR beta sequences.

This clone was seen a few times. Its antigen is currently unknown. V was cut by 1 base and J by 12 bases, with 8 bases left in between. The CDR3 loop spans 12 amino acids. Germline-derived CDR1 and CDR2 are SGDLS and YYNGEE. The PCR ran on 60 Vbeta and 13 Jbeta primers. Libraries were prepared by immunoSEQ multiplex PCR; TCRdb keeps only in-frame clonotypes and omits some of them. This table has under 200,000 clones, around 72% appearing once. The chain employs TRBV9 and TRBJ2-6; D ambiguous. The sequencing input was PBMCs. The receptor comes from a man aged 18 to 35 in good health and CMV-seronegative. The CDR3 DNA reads TGTGCCAGCAGCGTACCACAGCCCGTCCTGACTTTC. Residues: CASSVPQPVLTF.